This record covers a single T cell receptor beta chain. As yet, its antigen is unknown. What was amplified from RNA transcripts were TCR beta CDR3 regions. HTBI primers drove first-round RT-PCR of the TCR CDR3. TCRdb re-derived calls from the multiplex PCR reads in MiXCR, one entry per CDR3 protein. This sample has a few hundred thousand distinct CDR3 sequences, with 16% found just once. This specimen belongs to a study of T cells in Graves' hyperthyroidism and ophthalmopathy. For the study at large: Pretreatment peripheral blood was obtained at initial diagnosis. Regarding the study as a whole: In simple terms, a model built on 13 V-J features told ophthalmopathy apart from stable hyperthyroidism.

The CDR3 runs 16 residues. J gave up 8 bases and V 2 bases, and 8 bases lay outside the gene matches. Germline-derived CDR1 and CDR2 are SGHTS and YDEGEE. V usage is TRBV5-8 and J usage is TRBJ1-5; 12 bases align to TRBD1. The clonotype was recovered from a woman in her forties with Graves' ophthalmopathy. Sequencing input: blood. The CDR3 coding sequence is TGTGCCAGCAGCTTAGGGACAGGGGGCGTAGGGGAGCCCCAGCATTTT. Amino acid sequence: CASSLGTGGVGEPQHF.